This T cell receptor beta chain came from a study of chemoradiotherapy in HPV16-positive cancers. Measured with immunoSEQ multiplex PCR; TCRdb has only the in-frame clones, and not every one. The table includes more than 2,500 clones, 77% detected once. Study observations and caveats: Better recurrence-free survival went with HPV-responsive T-cell expansion in HPV16-positive patients.

Turning to this clone: Its antigen is as yet unknown.

This CDR3 region has 16 residues. Per the germline V gene, CDR1 is MGHRA and CDR2 is YSYEKL. J was trimmed by 13 bases and V by 0 bases; bases with no gene match: 10. This receptor was taken from a human donor with HPV-associated anogenital cancer. V is TRBV4-1 and J is TRBJ2-1, with 12 bases identical to TRBD2. Collection of the sample occurred from a patient who underwent chemoradiotherapy. Here the CDR3 reads CASSQERLAGGRGQFF. The CDR3 DNA reads as TGCGCCAGCAGCCAAGAGAGGCTAGCGGGGGGGCGTGGACAGTTCTTC.